This passage covers 2 T cell receptor beta chains from one sample sequenced in a study of T-cell memory formation after mild COVID-19. TCRdb ran MiXCR on the 5' RACE reads and lists one entry per CDR3 protein. The table lists about half a million distinct CDR3 sequences, about 18% of them singletons. Material for sequencing was PBMCs or a T cell subset sorted from them (not recorded which). The receptors shown here come from an adult woman who had mild COVID-19 (a few samples of this study predate the infection). Cell type and time point are not known.

This clonotype was found a few times. The chain links TRBV6-1 to TRBJ1-2, with D possibly matching TRBD1 (6 bases). The CDR3 loop spans 13 amino acids. V lost 6 bases and J 2 bases, leaving 10 bases between the germline ends. Germline CDR1 and CDR2: MNHNS and SASEGT. CDR3 nucleotides: TGTGCCAGCAGCCGACAGGAAAACTATGGCTACACCTTC. The encoded protein is CASSRQENYGYTF.

Worth noting for this clonotype: Its ends do not fully match the called genes, so a read error is possible. The chain uses TRBV11-2 and TRBJ1-2, with a weak D call TRBD1 (6 bases). The CDR3 extends over 12 amino acids. Germline CDR1 reads SGHAT; CDR2 reads FQNNGV. CDR3 loop: CASSLVGGRGIF. The CDR3 DNA follows: TGTGCCAGCAGCTTAGTAGGGGGAAGAGGGATCTTC.